Shown below are 12 T cell receptor beta chains from a single sample sequenced in a study of breast tumors, draining lymph nodes, adjacent tissues. MiXCR, applied by TCRdb to the multiplex PCR reads, yields one record per CDR3 protein. The data hold 150,000 to 200,000 distinct CDR3 sequences, with roughly 31% observed a single time. Samples came from axillary lymph nodes draining the breast cancer. Sample: axillary lymph node tissue. Every receptor here comes from a female donor with breast cancer. Some clones in this sample may be carry-over from other donors' samples.

This clonotype was observed many times. V usage is TRBV19 and J usage is TRBJ2-1; 10 bases line up with TRBD1. The V gene's germline CDR1 is LNHDA and CDR2 SQIVND (reference sequence). V shed 5 bases, J shed 7 bases, and the junction held 5 bases outside the gene matches. The CDR3 consists of 14 residues. The CDR3 DNA reads as TGTGCCAGTAGTCCGGGACAGGGGTGGAATGAGCAGTTCTTC. Translated: CASSPGQGWNEQFF. The full variable domain, with the rest looked up from reference TRBV19 and TRBJ2-1, is DGGITQSPKYLFRKEGQNVTLSCEQNLNHDAMYWYRQDPGQGLRLIYYSQIVNDFQKGDIAEGYSVSREKKESFPLTVTSAQKNPTAFYLCASSPGQGWNEQFFGPGTRLTVL.

Ten or more counts support this clonotype. The genes are TRBV12-3 or TRBV12-4 and TRBJ2-2; 15 positions match TRBD2. Trimming cost V 3 bases and J 6 bases; bases outside gene matches: 2. CDR3 size: 16 residues. The CDR3 DNA is TGTGCCAGCAGTTTGCGGACTAGCGGGAGGGCCGGGGAGCTGTTTTTT. Protein: CASSLRTSGRAGELFF.

This clonotype showed up just a few times. This may come from a read error, since a much larger clone is one base off. The CDR3 ends on some other residue instead of the conserved phenylalanine or tryptophan, so this is likely a read error. The chain combines TRBV12-3 or TRBV12-4 with TRBJ1-3; D is uncertain. V was cut by 5 bases and J by 0 bases, with 17 bases left in between. This CDR3 is built from 17 residues. CDR3 nucleotides: TGTGCCAGCAGTCCGTGGCACCGCCGCAGCTCTGGAAACACCATATATTCT. Amino acids: CASSPWHRRSSGNTIYS.

In this sample, this clonotype turned up many times. The gene calls are TRBV27 and TRBJ2-7, with D possibly matching TRBD2 (6 bases). Germline CDR1 is MNHEY and CDR2 is SMNVEV (reference sequence). The CDR3 length is 14 residues. Trimming removed 6 bases from V and 4 bases from J, with 16 bases in between. CDR3 in amino acids: CASSLGQGGYEQYF. CDR3 coding DNA: TGTGCCAGCAGCCTCGGGCAGGGAGGATACGAGCAGTACTTC.

This clonotype was seen many times. The chain links TRBV18 to TRBJ1-2; tentatively, D is TRBD1 (5 bases). The CDR3 is 14 amino acids. The V gene lost 6 bases and the J gene lost 2 bases, with 13 bases spanning the gap. Germline V gene data show CDR1 as KGHSH and CDR2 as LQKENI. The CDR3 DNA follows: TGTGCCAGCTCCCCGACAGAGGTGAACTATGGCTACACCTTC. It yields the protein CASSPTEVNYGYTF.

As concerns this clonotype: The germline gene is not matched at one end of the junction; a read error may be the cause. The J gene is TRBJ2-1, the V gene TRBV14, with D unclear. CDR1 and CDR2 (germline): SGHDN, FVKESK. The length of the CDR3 is 17 residues. CDR3 bases: TGTGCCAGCAGCCATACGACGGCGTTCGCATCCTACACTGAGCAGTTCTTC. Translation gives CASSHTTAFASYTEQFF.

This clonotype was found a few times. Being one base from a much bigger clone, this may be a read error. The V and J genes are TRBV11-2 and TRBJ1-2; D is perhaps TRBD1 (5 bases). Deletions cut 5 bases from V and 5 bases from J, with 15 bases between. CDR3 size: 14 residues. Germline V lookup: CDR1 SGHAT, CDR2 FQNNGV. CDR3 coding DNA: TGTGCCAGCAGCCCAAGAGGGGAAGCGTATGGCTACACCTTC. It yields the protein CASSPRGEAYGYTF.

This clonotype was recorded at least ten times. The chain combines TRBV20-1 with TRBJ2-3, with D hard to call. The CDR3 sequence is 13 residues long. The ends were cut back, 2 bases at V and 2 bases at J, with 8 bases in the middle. Germline CDR1 is DFQATT and CDR2 is SNEGSKA (reference sequence). In nucleotides, the CDR3 is TGCAGTGCTAGACCCCCAGTCACAGATACGCAGTATTTT. It specifies CSARPPVTDTQYF.

This clonotype was seen at least ten times. The gene calls are TRBV30 and TRBJ2-1, with TRBD2 matching over 8 bases. V dropped 4 bases and J dropped 2; count of bases not matched to a gene: 10. CDR1 is GTSNPN, CDR2 SVGIG, per germline (reference sequence). The CDR3 extends over 16 amino acids. CDR3 sequence (DNA): TGTGCCTGGACCGGTAGAGCGGGAGCGACCTACAATGAGCAGTTCTTC. Protein sequence: CAWTGRAGATYNEQFF.

Worth noting for this clonotype: At one of its ends the junction is not consistent with the germline gene, which may arise from a read error. V gene TRBV7-2 combines with J gene TRBJ2-2; TRBD1 might be the D (5 bases). The CDR3 loop spans 17 amino acids. Germline CDR1 SGHTA, CDR2 FQGNSA. As DNA, the CDR3 is TGTGCCAGCAGCTTAAGTGGGTCTGGACAAAACACCGGGCAGCTGTTTTTT. This codes for CASSLSGSGQNTGQLFF.

Details on this clonotype: This may stem from a read error, because a much larger clone lies one nucleotide away. V gene TRBV6-4 combines with J gene TRBJ2-3; no firm D call. The CDR3 has 16 amino acids. Looked up from germline, CDR1 is MRHNA and CDR2 is SNTAGT. CDR3 coding DNA: TGTGCCAGCGGAGACTCTTTCACTCACCACACAGATGCGCAGTATTTT. Translating gives CASGDSFTHHTDAQYF.

This clonotype has at least ten counts. A much bigger clone sits one base away, suggesting this may be a read error. This chain uses TRBV4-1 with TRBJ2-5; 7 nucleotides line up with TRBD2. V shed 3 bases and J 9 bases; nucleotides not matched to a gene: 4. CDR3 length: 12 residues. Germline V gene data show CDR1 as MGHRA and CDR2 as YSYEKL. CDR3 DNA sequence: TGCGCCAGCAGCCAGGAACGGGAGGCCCAGTACTTC. Its translation is CASSQEREAQYF.